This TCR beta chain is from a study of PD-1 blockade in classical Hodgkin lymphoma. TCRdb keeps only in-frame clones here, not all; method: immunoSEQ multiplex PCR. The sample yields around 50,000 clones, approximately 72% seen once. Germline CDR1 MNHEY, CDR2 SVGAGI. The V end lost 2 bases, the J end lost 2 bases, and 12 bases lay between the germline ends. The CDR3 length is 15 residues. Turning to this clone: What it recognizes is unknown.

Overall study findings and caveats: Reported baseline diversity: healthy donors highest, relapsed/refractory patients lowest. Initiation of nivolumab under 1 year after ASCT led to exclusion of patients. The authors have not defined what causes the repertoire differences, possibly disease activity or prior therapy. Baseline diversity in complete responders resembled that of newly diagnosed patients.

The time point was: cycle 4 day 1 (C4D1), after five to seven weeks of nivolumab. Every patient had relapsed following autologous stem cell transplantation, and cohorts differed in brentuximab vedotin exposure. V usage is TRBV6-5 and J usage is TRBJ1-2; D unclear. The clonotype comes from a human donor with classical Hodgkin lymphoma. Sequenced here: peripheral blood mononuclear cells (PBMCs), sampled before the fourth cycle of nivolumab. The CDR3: CASSYGLRSNYGYTF. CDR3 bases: TGTGCCAGCAGTTACGGCCTGCGGTCCAACTATGGCTACACCTTC.